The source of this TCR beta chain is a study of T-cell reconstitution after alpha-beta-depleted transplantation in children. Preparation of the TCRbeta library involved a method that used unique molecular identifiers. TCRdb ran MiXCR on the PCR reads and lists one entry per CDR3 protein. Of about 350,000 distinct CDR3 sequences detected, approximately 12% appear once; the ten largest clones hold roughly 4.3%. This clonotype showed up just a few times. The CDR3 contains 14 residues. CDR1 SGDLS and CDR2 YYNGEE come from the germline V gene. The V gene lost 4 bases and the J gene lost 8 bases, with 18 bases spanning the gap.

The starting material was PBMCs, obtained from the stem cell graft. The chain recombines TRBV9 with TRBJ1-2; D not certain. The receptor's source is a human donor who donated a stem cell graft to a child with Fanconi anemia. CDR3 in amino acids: CASSQSDVLEGYTF. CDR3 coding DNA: TGTGCCAGCAGCCAGTCGGACGTACTCGAAGGCTACACCTTC.